This is a list of T cell receptor beta chains from one sample in a study of early T cells in non-severe SARS-CoV-2 infection. TCRdb independently ran MiXCR on the 5' RACE reads; one entry per CDR3 protein. The sample includes approximately 50,000 distinct CDR3 sequences, 6% to 8% of them seen just once. Material: whole blood. Every receptor here comes from an adult who was a healthcare worker with PCR-confirmed SARS-CoV-2 infection or an uninfected control (not recorded which). CDR3s include the opening cysteine and the closing phenylalanine or tryptophan. A D gene is named only where the DNA matches it firmly. Expanded clones are given a class, and other clones once, few, many or no size at all.

d_call,j_call,v_call,clone_size,cdr3_aa,cdr3_nt
-,TRBJ2-5,TRBV27,many,CASSFRSVGLQETQYF,TGTGCCAGCAGTTTTAGGTCTGTGGGGCTCCAAGAGACCCAGTACTTC
-,TRBJ2-3,TRBV4-1,many,CASSQESDSTDTQYF,TGCGCCAGCAGCCAAGAGTCCGACAGCACAGATACGCAGTATTTT
TRBD2,TRBJ2-1,TRBV10-3,many,CAISGTSGGVEQFF,TGTGCCATCAGTGGGACTAGCGGGGGGGTTGAGCAGTTCTTC
TRBD1,TRBJ2-3,TRBV7-9,few,CASRFSDRDDTQYF,TGTGCCAGCAGGTTTTCCGACAGGGATGATACGCAGTATTTT
-,TRBJ2-2,TRBV12-3/TRBV12-4,many,CASSLAQLTGELFF,TGTGCCAGCAGTTTAGCGCAGCTCACCGGGGAGCTGTTTTTT
-,TRBJ2-3,TRBV20-1,many,CSARGGDTQYF,TGCAGTGCTAGAGGTGGAGATACGCAGTATTTT
-,TRBJ2-5,TRBV5-1,few,CASSLFSPQETQYF,TGCGCCAGCAGCTTGTTTAGCCCCCAAGAGACCCAGTACTTC
-,TRBJ1-3,TRBV29-1,-,CSVTGGNTIYF,TGCAGCGTTACAGGGGGAAACACCATATATTTT
TRBD1,TRBJ2-7,TRBV12-3/TRBV12-4,many,CASSSPWTGSVAEQYF,TGTGCCAGCAGTTCCCCTTGGACAGGGTCGGTAGCCGAGCAGTACTTC
TRBD1,TRBJ1-2,TRBV20-1,many,CSASGTGANYGYTF,TGCAGTGCTTCAGGGACAGGGGCTAACTATGGCTACACCTTC
TRBD1,TRBJ2-7,TRBV7-9,-,CASSIGQGAREQYF,TGTGCCAGCAGCATAGGACAGGGGGCTAGGGAGCAGTACTTC
-,TRBJ1-1,TRBV4-1,few,CASSQDYTNTEAFF,TGCGCCAGCAGCCAAGACTACACGAACACTGAAGCTTTCTTT
-,TRBJ1-4,TRBV6-2/TRBV6-3,-,CASSMSGTPNEKLFF,TGTGCCAGCAGTATGAGCGGGACTCCTAATGAAAAACTGTTTTTT
-,TRBJ2-7,TRBV12-3/TRBV12-4,-,CASSLGAGEQYF,TGTGCCAGCAGTTTGGGTGCAGGCGAGCAGTACTTC
-,TRBJ1-1,TRBV29-1,many,CSVEAVTGAFF,TGCAGCGTTGAAGCGGTGACTGGAGCTTTCTTT
-,TRBJ2-7,TRBV3-1,many,CASSPLRRSIYEQYF,TGTGCCAGCAGCCCCCTGAGGCGGTCTATATACGAGCAGTACTTC
TRBD2,TRBJ2-3,TRBV27,few,CASGVAGASTDTQYF,TGTGCCAGCGGCGTAGCGGGGGCTAGCACAGATACGCAGTATTTT
TRBD2,TRBJ2-1,TRBV29-1,many,CSGRGKLSYNEQFF,TGCAGCGGGCGGGGGAAACTCTCCTACAATGAGCAGTTCTTC
TRBD1,TRBJ1-6,TRBV5-6,few,CASSLLQGNSPLHF,TGTGCCAGCAGCTTGTTACAGGGGAATTCACCCCTCCACTTT
TRBD2,TRBJ2-3,TRBV30,medium-sized,CAWSAGLSTDTQYF,TGTGCCTGGAGCGCGGGACTATCCACAGATACGCAGTATTTT
-,TRBJ2-5,TRBV2,-,CASSTLPGTQYF,TGTGCCAGCAGCACCCTACCTGGGACCCAGTACTTC
TRBD2,TRBJ2-5,TRBV10-3,many,CAISGAEETQYF,TGTGCCATTAGCGGGGCCGAAGAGACCCAGTACTTC
TRBD2,TRBJ2-1,TRBV28,many,CASSLGRGGEQFF,TGTGCCAGCAGTTTGGGGAGGGGTGGTGAGCAGTTCTTC
TRBD1,TRBJ1-4,TRBV3-1,many,CASSQGDRSNEKLFF,TGTGCCAGCAGCCAGGGGGACAGATCAAATGAAAAACTGTTTTTT
-,TRBJ2-1,TRBV4-3,-,CASSQDCDPRNEQFF,TGCGCCAGCAGCCAAGATTGTGACCCACGCAATGAGCAGTTCTTC
-,TRBJ1-2,TRBV10-3,many,CAISENGVYGYTF,TGTGCCATCAGTGAAAACGGGGTTTATGGCTACACCTTC
-,TRBJ1-1,TRBV6-2/TRBV6-3,-,CASRDPRGGLNTEAFF,TGTGCCAGCAGGGATCCCCGAGGGGGACTGAACACTGAAGCTTTCTTT
TRBD2,TRBJ2-7,TRBV29-1,-,CSVQSRGGYEQYF,TGCAGCGTACAGTCGCGCGGGGGCTACGAGCAGTACTTC
-,TRBJ1-2,TRBV6-6,many,CASRPRGEINYGYTF,TGTGCCAGCCGCCCCCGGGGGGAGATAAACTATGGCTACACCTTC
TRBD2,TRBJ2-2,TRBV11-2,-,CASSSLAGGAGSVTGELFF,TGTGCCAGCAGCTCACTAGCGGGGGGCGCGGGTAGTGTTACCGGGGAGCTGTTTTTT
-,TRBJ2-1,TRBV7-9,-,CASSFSGTTSYNEQFF,TGTGCCAGCAGCTTCTCCGGGACCACCTCCTACAATGAGCAGTTCTTC
-,TRBJ1-1,TRBV15,few,CATSGDENTEAFF,TGTGCCACCAGCGGGGACGAGAACACTGAAGCTTTCTTT
-,TRBJ2-7,TRBV28,many,CASSSGRTYEQYF,TGTGCCAGCAGTTCGGGCAGAACCTACGAGCAGTACTTC
-,TRBJ2-1,TRBV6-2/TRBV6-3,few,CASSDYREQFF,TGTGCCAGCAGTGATTACAGGGAGCAGTTCTTC
TRBD1,TRBJ1-2,TRBV18,few,CASSPLDEGAPDGYTF,TGTGCCAGCTCACCGCTCGATGAGGGGGCGCCGGATGGCTACACCTTC
TRBD1,TRBJ2-3,TRBV30,-,CAWGTGVADTQYF,TGTGCCTGGGGGACAGGGGTGGCAGATACGCAGTATTTT
TRBD1,TRBJ2-7,TRBV9,-,CASSVGTGHYEQYF,TGTGCCAGCAGCGTAGGGACAGGGCACTACGAGCAGTACTTC
-,TRBJ2-3,TRBV11-2,many,CASSLAGFTDTQYF,TGTGCCAGCAGCTTAGCGGGATTCACAGATACGCAGTATTTT
-,TRBJ2-5,TRBV12-5,medium-sized,CASGLGGRTHQETQYF,TGTGCTAGTGGTTTGGGAGGACGGACGCACCAAGAGACCCAGTACTTC
TRBD2,TRBJ2-3,TRBV20-1,-,CSARNSGGLTDTQYF,TGCAGTGCTAGAAATAGCGGGGGGCTCACAGATACGCAGTATTTT
-,TRBJ1-3,TRBV3-1,-,CASSLISGNTIYF,TGTGCCAGCAGCCTGATCTCTGGAAACACCATATATTTT
-,TRBJ1-5,TRBV28,many,CASRIQGSQPQHF,TGTGCCAGCAGGATACAGGGTAGTCAGCCCCAGCATTTT
-,TRBJ1-1,TRBV5-1,few,CASSLQTGRGKKGTEAFF,TGCGCCAGCAGCTTGCAAACAGGGCGGGGTAAAAAGGGCACTGAAGCTTTCTTT
-,TRBJ1-3,TRBV5-5,few,CASSLGSAISGNTIYF,TGTGCCAGCAGCTTGGGGTCCGCGATCTCTGGAAACACCATATATTTT
TRBD1,TRBJ1-1,TRBV11-2,-,CASSHSTGLPFF,TGTGCCAGCAGCCACTCGACAGGGCTGCCTTTCTTT
-,TRBJ1-1,TRBV18,-,CASSTQGTEAFF,TGTGCCAGCTCGACACAGGGCACTGAAGCTTTCTTT
-,TRBJ2-2,TRBV6-2/TRBV6-3,many,CASSKNTGELFF,TGTGCCAGCAGCAAGAACACCGGGGAGCTGTTTTTT
TRBD1,TRBJ2-2,TRBV14,-,CASSEQGQSTGELFF,TGTGCCAGCAGCGAACAGGGGCAATCCACCGGGGAGCTGTTTTTT
TRBD2,TRBJ2-3,TRBV20-1,many,CSATGTSGQITDTQYF,TGCAGTGCGACCGGGACTAGCGGGCAAATCACAGATACGCAGTATTTT
TRBD1,TRBJ1-2,TRBV2,-,CASSPYKDRVGGYTF,TGTGCCAGCAGTCCCTACAAAGACAGGGTAGGAGGCTACACCTTC
-,TRBJ1-1,TRBV7-9,-,CASHDPDFSNTEAFF,TGTGCCTCGCACGACCCGGACTTCTCGAACACTGAAGCTTTCTTT
-,TRBJ2-1,TRBV29-1,many,CSVEKDVENEQFF,TGCAGCGTTGAGAAGGACGTAGAAAATGAGCAGTTCTTC
-,TRBJ2-7,TRBV4-3,many,CASSQEWTVYEQYF,TGCGCCAGCAGCCAAGAGTGGACTGTCTACGAGCAGTACTTC
-,TRBJ2-3,TRBV10-3,many,CAIRPGSTDTQYF,TGTGCCATCCGGCCAGGGAGCACAGATACGCAGTATTTT
TRBD1,TRBJ1-1,TRBV6-2/TRBV6-3,few,CASSYGDRRNTEAFF,TGTGCCAGCAGTTACGGGGACAGGAGGAACACTGAAGCTTTCTTT
TRBD1,TRBJ1-6,TRBV28,-,CASSSTGYNSPLHF,TGTGCCAGCAGTTCGACAGGGTATAATTCACCCCTCCACTTT
-,TRBJ1-2,TRBV10-2,-,CASSESLHPPTGYTF,TGCGCCAGCAGTGAGTCCCTTCACCCGCCCACAGGCTACACCTTC
-,TRBJ1-6,TRBV28,many,CASTESNSPLHF,TGTGCCAGCACCGAGAGTAATTCACCCCTCCACTTT
-,TRBJ2-3,TRBV10-2,many,CATMAPGRTDTQYF,TGCGCCACCATGGCGCCAGGGAGGACAGATACGCAGTATTTT
TRBD1,TRBJ2-7,TRBV10-3,few,CAISGDRGNEQYF,TGTGCCATCAGTGGGGACAGGGGAAACGAGCAGTACTTC